This T cell receptor beta chain was sequenced in a study of T cells in narcolepsy. General study points: Autoreactive clonotypes reportedly recurred in blood of same and different patients, not controls. HCRT-specific and TRIB2-specific autoreactive clonotypes appeared among same-patient CSF and blood CD4+ clonotypes.

Germline V gene data show CDR1 as MNHEY and CDR2 as SVGAGI. V lost 5 bases and J 3 bases, leaving 17 bases between the germline ends. The CDR3 has 15 amino acids. As regards this clone: Antigen specificity is unknown. This CDR3 is also generated by other DNA sequences in the sample.

Produced via immunoSEQ multiplex PCR; TCRdb's table is partial and in-frame only. The table lists about 26,000 clones, roughly four fifths of them singletons. The rearrangement uses TRBV6-5 and TRBJ2-7, with D unclear. The source is a human donor in good health. Specimen: memory (CD45RA-) CD4+ T cells from blood. This CDR3 reads CASSLLAGAGYEQYF. CDR3 in DNA: TGTGCCAGCAGTCTATTAGCTGGAGCTGGCTACGAGCAGTACTTC.